This T cell receptor (beta chain) was sequenced for a study of T cell responses to AZD1222 COVID-19 vaccine. This table comes from immunoSEQ multiplex PCR, and its TCRdb copy is limited to in-frame clones, with some not included. The table records tens of thousands of clones, 75% to 90% of them present only once. Germline values: CDR1 SGHDT, CDR2 YYEEEE. V shed 4 bases and J shed 5 bases, with 12 bases lying between them. CDR3 length: 13 residues. V and J are TRBV5-6 and TRBJ2-5, with D hard to call. Sequenced here: peripheral blood, sampled 28 days after the second AZD1222 dose. This receptor was obtained from an adult who received the AZD1222 COVID-19 vaccine. The CDR3 sequence is CASSPPVLETQYF. The CDR3 nucleotides read TGTGCCAGCAGCCCACCGGTCCTGGAGACCCAGTACTTC.